This entry lists 2 T cell receptor beta chains sequenced from one sample in a study of T cell changes during pregnancy in multiple sclerosis. The table came from immunoSEQ multiplex PCR; TCRdb's copy has only in-frame clones and leaves some out. The repertoire includes 45,000 to 70,000 clones, about 90% of them detected once, and 0.15% to 0.2% sits in the top ten. Source: CD4+ T cells from peripheral blood mononuclear cells, taken after pregnancy. The receptors were gathered from a female donor in good health, enrolled as a control in a pregnancy study.

The chain links TRBV13 to TRBJ2-7; D is undetermined. Deletions cut 0 bases from V and 6 bases from J, with 9 bases between. This CDR3 is built from 13 residues. Per the germline V gene, CDR1 is PRHDT and CDR2 is FYEKMQ (reference sequence). This CDR3 reads CASSLGLGSEQYF. The DNA of the CDR3 is TGTGCCAGCAGCTTAGGCCTTGGCTCCGAGCAGTACTTC.

The V gene is TRBV11-3, the J gene TRBJ2-1; D possibly corresponds to TRBD1 (6 bases). V lost 2 bases, J lost 10 bases, and 12 bases lay in between. CDR1 and CDR2 from the germline V gene are SGHNT and YENEEA. The CDR3 sequence is 13 residues long. The CDR3 region has the DNA TGTGCCAGCAGCTTAAGATCAGGGACAGAGCAGTTCTTC. Translating gives CASSLRSGTEQFF. The full variable domain, in which reference TRBV11-3 and TRBJ2-1 provide the parts outside the CDR3, is EAGVVQSPRYKIIEKKQPVAFWCNPISGHNTLYWYLQNLGQGPELLIRYENEEAVDDSQLPKDRFSAERLKGVDSTLKIQPAELGDSAVYLCASSLRSGTEQFFGPGTRLTVL.